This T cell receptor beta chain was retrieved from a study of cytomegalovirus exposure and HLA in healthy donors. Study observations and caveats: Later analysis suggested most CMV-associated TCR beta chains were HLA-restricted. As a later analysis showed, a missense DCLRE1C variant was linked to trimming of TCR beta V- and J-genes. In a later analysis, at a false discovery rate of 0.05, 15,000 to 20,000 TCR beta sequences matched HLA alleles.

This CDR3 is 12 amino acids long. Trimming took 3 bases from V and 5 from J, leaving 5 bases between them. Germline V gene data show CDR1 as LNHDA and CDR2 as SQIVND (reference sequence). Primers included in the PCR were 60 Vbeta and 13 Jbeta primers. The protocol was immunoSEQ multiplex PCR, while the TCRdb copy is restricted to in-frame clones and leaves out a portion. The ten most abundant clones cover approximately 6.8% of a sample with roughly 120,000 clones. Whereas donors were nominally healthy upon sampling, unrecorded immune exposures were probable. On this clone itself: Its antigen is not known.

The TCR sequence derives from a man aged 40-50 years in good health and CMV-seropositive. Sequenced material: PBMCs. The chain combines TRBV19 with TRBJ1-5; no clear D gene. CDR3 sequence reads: CASSMQYQPQHF. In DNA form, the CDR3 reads TGTGCCAGTAGTATGCAGTATCAGCCCCAGCATTTT.